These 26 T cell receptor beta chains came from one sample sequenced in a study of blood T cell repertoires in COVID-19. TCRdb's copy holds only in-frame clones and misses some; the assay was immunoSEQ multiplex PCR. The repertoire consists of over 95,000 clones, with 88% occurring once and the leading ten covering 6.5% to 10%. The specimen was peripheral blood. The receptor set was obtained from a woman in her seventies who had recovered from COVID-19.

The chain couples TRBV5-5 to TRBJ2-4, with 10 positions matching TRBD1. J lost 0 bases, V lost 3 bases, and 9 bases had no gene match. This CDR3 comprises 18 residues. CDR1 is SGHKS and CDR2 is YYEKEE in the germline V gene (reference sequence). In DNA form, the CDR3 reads TGTGCCAGCAGCTCCCCCGGGACAGGGGCGCTAGCCAAAAACATTCAGTACTTC. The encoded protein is CASSSPGTGALAKNIQYF.

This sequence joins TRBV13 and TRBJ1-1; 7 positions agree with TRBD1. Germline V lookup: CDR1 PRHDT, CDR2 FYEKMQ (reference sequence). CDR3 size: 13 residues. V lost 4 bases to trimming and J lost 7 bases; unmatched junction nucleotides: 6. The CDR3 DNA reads TGTGCCAGCAGCTGGGGGGACAGATTTGAAGCTTTCTTT. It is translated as CASSWGDRFEAFF.

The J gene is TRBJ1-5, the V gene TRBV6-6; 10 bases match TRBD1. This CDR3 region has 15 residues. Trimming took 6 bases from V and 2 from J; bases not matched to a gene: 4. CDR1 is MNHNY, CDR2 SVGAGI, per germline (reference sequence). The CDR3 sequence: CASSPGTGGNQPQHF. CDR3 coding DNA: TGTGCCAGCAGCCCCGGGACAGGGGGCAATCAGCCCCAGCATTTT.

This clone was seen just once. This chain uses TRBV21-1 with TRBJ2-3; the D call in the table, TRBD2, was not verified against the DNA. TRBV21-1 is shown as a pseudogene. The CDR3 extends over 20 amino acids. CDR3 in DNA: TGTGCCAGCAGCAAGGATATAAGGACTAGCGGCTTCCTTTGCACAGATACGCAGTATTTT. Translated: CASSKDIRTSGFLCTDTQYF.

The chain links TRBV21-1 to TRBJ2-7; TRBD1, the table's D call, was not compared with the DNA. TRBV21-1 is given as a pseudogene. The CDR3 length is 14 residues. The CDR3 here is CASSPGQISYEQYF. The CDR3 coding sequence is TGTGCCAGCAGCCCGGGACAGATCTCCTACGAGCAGTACTTC.

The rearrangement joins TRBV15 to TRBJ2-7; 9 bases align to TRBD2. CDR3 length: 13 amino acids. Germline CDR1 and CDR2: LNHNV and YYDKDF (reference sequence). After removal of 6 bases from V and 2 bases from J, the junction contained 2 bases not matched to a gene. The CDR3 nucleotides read TGTGCCACCAGACTAGCGGGTGCCTACGAGCAGTACTTC. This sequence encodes CATRLAGAYEQYF.

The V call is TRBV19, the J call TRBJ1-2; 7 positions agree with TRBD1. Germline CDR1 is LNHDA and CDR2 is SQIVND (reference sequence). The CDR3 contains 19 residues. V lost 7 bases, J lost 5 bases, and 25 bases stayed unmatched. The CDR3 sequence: CASTRRPERGRELGYGYTF. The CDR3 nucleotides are TGTGCCAGTACCCGACGTCCGGAAAGGGGGCGCGAATTGGGATATGGCTACACCTTC.

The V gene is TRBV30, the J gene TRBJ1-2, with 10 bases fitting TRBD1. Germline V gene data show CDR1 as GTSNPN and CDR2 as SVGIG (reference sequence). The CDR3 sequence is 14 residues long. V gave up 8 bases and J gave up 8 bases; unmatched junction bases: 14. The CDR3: CARSGQGSPGGYTF. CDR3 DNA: TGTGCCCGGTCGGGACAGGGGTCCCCCGGGGGCTACACCTTC.

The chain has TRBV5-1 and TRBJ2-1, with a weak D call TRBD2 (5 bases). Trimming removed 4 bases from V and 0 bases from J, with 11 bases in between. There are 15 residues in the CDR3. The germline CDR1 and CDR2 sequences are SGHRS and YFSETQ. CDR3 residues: CASSRGRSSYNEQFF. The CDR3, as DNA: TGCGCCAGCAGCCGCGGGCGGAGCTCCTACAATGAGCAGTTCTTC.

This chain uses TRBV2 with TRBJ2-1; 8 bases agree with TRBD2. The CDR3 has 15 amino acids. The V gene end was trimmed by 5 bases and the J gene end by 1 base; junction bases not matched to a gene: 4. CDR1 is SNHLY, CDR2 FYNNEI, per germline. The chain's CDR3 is CASSRSGGSYNEQFF. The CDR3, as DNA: TGTGCCAGCAGTCGAAGCGGGGGTTCCTACAATGAGCAGTTCTTC.

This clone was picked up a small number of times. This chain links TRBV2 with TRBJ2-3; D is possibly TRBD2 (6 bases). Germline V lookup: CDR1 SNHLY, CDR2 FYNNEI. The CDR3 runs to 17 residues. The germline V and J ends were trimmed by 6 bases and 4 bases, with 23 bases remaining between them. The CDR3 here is CASSKGLVASRADTQYF. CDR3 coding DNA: TGTGCCAGCAGCAAGGGACTGGTCGCAAGTCGGGCAGATACGCAGTATTTT.

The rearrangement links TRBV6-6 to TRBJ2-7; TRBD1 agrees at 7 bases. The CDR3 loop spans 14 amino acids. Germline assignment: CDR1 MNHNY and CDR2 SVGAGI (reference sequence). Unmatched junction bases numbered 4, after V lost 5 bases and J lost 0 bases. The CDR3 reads CASSRTGDSYEQYF. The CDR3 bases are TGTGCCAGCAGTAGGACAGGAGACTCCTACGAGCAGTACTTC.

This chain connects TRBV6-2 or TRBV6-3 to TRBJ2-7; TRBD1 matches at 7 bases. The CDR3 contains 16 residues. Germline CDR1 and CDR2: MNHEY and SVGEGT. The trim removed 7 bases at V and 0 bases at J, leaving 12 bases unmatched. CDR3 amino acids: CASTPGGDSYSYEQYF. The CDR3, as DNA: TGTGCCAGCACCCCCGGTGGGGACAGCTACTCCTACGAGCAGTACTTC.

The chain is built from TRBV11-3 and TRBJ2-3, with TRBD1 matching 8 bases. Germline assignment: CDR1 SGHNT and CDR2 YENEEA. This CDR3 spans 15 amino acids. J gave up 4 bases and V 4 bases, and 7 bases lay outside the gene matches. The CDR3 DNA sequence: TGTGCCAGCAGCTCCCATGGACAGGGCCCAGATACGCAGTATTTT. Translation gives CASSSHGQGPDTQYF.

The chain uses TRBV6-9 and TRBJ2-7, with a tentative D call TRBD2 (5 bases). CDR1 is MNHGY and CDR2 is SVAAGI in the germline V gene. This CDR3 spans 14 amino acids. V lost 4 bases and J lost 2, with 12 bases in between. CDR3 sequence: CASSSELGPYEQYF. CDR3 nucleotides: TGTGCCAGCAGTTCAGAACTAGGTCCCTACGAGCAGTACTTC.

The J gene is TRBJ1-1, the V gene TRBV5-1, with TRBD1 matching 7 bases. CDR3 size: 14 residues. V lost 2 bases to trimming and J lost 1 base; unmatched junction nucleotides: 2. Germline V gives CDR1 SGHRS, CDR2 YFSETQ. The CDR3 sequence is CASSFGTENTEAFF. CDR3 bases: TGCGCCAGCAGCTTCGGGACAGAGAACACTGAAGCTTTCTTT.

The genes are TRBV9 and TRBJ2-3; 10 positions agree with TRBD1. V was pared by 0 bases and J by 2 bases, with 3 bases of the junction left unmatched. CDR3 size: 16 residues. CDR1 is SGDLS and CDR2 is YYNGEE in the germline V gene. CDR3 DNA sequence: TGTGCCAGCAGCGTAGGACAGGGGGCCTTCACAGATACGCAGTATTTT. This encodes CASSVGQGAFTDTQYF. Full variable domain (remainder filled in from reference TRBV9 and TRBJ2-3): DSGVTQTPKHLITATGQRVTLRCSPRSGDLSVYWYQQSLDQGLQFLIQYYNGEERAKGNILERFSAQQFPDLHSELNLSSLELGDSALYFCASSVGQGAFTDTQYFGPGTRLTVL.

The chain's CDR3 is CASRPGQGAWSNQPQHF. In nucleotides, the CDR3 is TGTGCCAGCAGGCCGGGACAGGGGGCTTGGAGCAATCAGCCCCAGCATTTT. V gene TRBV2 combines with J gene TRBJ1-5; 12 positions agree with TRBD1. The J segment lost 1 base and the V segment lost 6 bases, leaving 7 bases of the junction unmatched. CDR3 length equals 17 residues. Germline CDR1 reads SNHLY; CDR2 reads FYNNEI.

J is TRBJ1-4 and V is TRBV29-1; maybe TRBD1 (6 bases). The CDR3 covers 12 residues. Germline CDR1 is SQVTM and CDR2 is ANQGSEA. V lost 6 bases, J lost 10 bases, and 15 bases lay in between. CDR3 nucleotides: TGCAGCGTGGGTAGCGGGGGGCGAAAACTGTTTTTT. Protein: CSVGSGGRKLFF.

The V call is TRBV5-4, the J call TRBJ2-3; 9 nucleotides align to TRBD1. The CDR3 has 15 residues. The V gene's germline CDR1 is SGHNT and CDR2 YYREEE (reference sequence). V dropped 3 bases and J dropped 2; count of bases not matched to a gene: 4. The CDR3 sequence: CASSSGTGHTDTQYF. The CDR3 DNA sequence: TGTGCCAGCAGCTCCGGGACAGGGCACACAGATACGCAGTATTTT.

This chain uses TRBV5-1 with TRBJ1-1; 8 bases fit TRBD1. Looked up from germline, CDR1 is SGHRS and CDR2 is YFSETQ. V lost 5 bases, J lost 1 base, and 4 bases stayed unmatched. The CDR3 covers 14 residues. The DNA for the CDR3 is TGCGCCAGCAGGACCGGGACAGGGAACACTGAAGCTTTCTTT. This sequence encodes CASRTGTGNTEAFF.

The CDR3 DNA is TGTGCCAGCAGCACCCGGAGGACAGGGTCTATCTACAATGAGCAGTTCTTC. As protein: CASSTRRTGSIYNEQFF. The chain combines TRBV9 with TRBJ2-1, with 8 bases lining up with TRBD1. V shed 4 bases and J 3 bases; nucleotides not matched to a gene: 12. The V gene's germline CDR1 is SGDLS and CDR2 YYNGEE. This CDR3 has 17 amino acids.

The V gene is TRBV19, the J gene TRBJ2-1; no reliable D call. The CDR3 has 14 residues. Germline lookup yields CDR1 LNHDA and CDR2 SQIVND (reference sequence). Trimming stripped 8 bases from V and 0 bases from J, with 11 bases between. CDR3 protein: CASQQAFSYNEQFF. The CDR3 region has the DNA TGTGCCAGTCAGCAGGCTTTCTCCTACAATGAGCAGTTCTTC.

The CDR3, as DNA: TGTGCCAGCAGCCCGGTCGGGACTAGCGGGAGTGGGGAGCAGTTCTTC. It is translated as CASSPVGTSGSGEQFF. The gene calls are TRBV7-2 and TRBJ2-1; 14 bases fit TRBD2. In germline, CDR1 is SGHTA, CDR2 FQGNSA. The CDR3 is made up of 16 amino acids. V trimming: 5 bases; J trimming: 10 bases; junction bases outside the gene matches: 10.

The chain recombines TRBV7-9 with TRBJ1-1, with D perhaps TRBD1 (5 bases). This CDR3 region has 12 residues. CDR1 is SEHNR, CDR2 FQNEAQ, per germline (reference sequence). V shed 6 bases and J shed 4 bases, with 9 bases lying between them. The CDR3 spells CASSHGATEAFF. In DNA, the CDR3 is TGTGCCAGCAGTCATGGGGCCACTGAAGCTTTCTTT. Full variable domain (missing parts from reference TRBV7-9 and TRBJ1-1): DTGVSQNPRHKITKRGQNVTFRCDPISEHNRLYWYRQTLGQGPEFLTYFQNEAQLEKSRLLSDRFSAERPKGSFSTLEIQRTEQGDSAMYLCASSHGATEAFFGQGTRLTVV.

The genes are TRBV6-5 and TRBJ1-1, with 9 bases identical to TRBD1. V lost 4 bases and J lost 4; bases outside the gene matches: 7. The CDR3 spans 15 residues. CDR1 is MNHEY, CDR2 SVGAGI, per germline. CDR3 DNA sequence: TGTGCCAGCAGTTCCTATACAGGGGGCATCACTGAAGCTTTCTTT. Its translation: CASSSYTGGITEAFF.